A selection of T cell receptor beta chains follows, all from one sample in a study of cytomegalovirus exposure and HLA in healthy donors. Profiling relied on immunoSEQ multiplex PCR, and the TCRdb table lists in-frame clones only, not all of them. The data show 100,000 to 150,000 clones, around four fifths seen once. The sequenced sample consisted of PBMCs. These TCRs come from a man under 40 in good health and CMV-seronegative. The CDR3 runs from the conserved cysteine through the conserved F or W. The order of the fields is V gene, clone size, J gene, D gene, CDR3 DNA, CDR3 protein. D genes are given only for firm matches. Some rows mark clone size as missing; the rest say once, few, many or name a class of expanded clone.

V gene: TRBV6-5; clone size: NA; J gene: TRBJ2-1; D gene: TRBD1; CDR3 DNA: TGTGCCAGCAGTTGGTTGGACAGGGGAGGCTACAATGAGCAGTTCTTC; CDR3 protein: CASSWLDRGGYNEQFF
V gene: TRBV29-1; clone size: NA; J gene: TRBJ2-1; D gene: NA; CDR3 DNA: TGCAGCGTAGAGGGGGGCGGGAGAGCTGGGTTTTACAATGAGCAGTTCTTC; CDR3 protein: CSVEGGGRAGFYNEQFF
V gene: TRBV5-4; clone size: NA; J gene: TRBJ2-1; D gene: NA; CDR3 DNA: TGTGCCAGCAGCTTGACGGGGGAGCGGGAGCAGTTCTTC; CDR3 protein: CASSLTGEREQFF
V gene: TRBV27; clone size: NA; J gene: TRBJ1-6; D gene: NA; CDR3 DNA: TGTGCCAGCAGTTTGACGGGTACCGGGGGAAATTCACCCCTCCACTTT; CDR3 protein: CASSLTGTGGNSPLHF
V gene: TRBV4-3; clone size: NA; J gene: TRBJ2-7; D gene: TRBD2; CDR3 DNA: TGCGCCAGCAGCCAAGAAACTAGCGGGAGTGGTGAGCAGTACTTC; CDR3 protein: CASSQETSGSGEQYF
V gene: TRBV6-5; clone size: NA; J gene: TRBJ2-7; D gene: TRBD2; CDR3 DNA: TGTGCCAGCAGTTACTTGCGGGGGGTAGGTGAGCAGTACTTC; CDR3 protein: CASSYLRGVGEQYF
V gene: TRBV19; clone size: NA; J gene: TRBJ2-5; D gene: TRBD1; CDR3 DNA: TGTGCCAGTAGTAGCGACAGGGAAGAGACCCAGTACTTC; CDR3 protein: CASSSDREETQYF
V gene: TRBV6-5; clone size: few; J gene: TRBJ1-5; D gene: TRBD1; CDR3 DNA: TGTGCCAGCAGCCTAAATGCAGGGGGCCAGCCCCAGCATTTT; CDR3 protein: CASSLNAGGQPQHF
V gene: TRBV18; clone size: NA; J gene: TRBJ2-3; D gene: NA; CDR3 DNA: TGTGCCAGCTCAGCTACCCTCACAGATACGCAGTATTTT; CDR3 protein: CASSATLTDTQYF
V gene: TRBV7-9; clone size: once; J gene: TRBJ2-1; D gene: NA; CDR3 DNA: TGTGCCAGCAGCCTCGACAGGCGCGATGAGCAGTTCTTC; CDR3 protein: CASSLDRRDEQFF
V gene: TRBV4-3; clone size: NA; J gene: TRBJ2-3; D gene: TRBD1; CDR3 DNA: TGCGCCAGCAGCCAAGAGGTCTCCGGGACAGGGAGCACAGATACGCAGTATTTT; CDR3 protein: CASSQEVSGTGSTDTQYF
V gene: TRBV5-1; clone size: NA; J gene: TRBJ2-1; D gene: TRBD2; CDR3 DNA: TGCGCCAGCAGCTTAACTAGCGGGAGTTCCTACAATGAGCAGTTCTTC; CDR3 protein: CASSLTSGSSYNEQFF
V gene: TRBV2; clone size: NA; J gene: TRBJ2-3; D gene: TRBD2; CDR3 DNA: TGTGCCACCAAGACTAGCGGGGGGACAGATACGCAGTATTTT; CDR3 protein: CATKTSGGTDTQYF
V gene: TRBV29-1; clone size: NA; J gene: TRBJ1-3; D gene: NA; CDR3 DNA: TGCAGCGTCCTTGACAGGGGAAACACCATATATTTT; CDR3 protein: CSVLDRGNTIYF